The clone carrying this T cell receptor (beta chain) was observed once. This entry comes from a study of blood T cell repertoires in COVID-19. As for the study in general: Sources were T cells, B-cell-depleted T cells, or PBMCs; the material itself was cDNA or gDNA.

In the original analysis: Nucleated cell counts were estimated from reference gene primer amplification. TCRdb keeps only in-frame clones here, not all; method: immunoSEQ multiplex PCR. That table furnishes V, J and clone size, whereas the DNA furnished D and trimming. The sample includes about 33,000 clones, about 86% of them seen just once. Material: peripheral blood. The TCR sequence derives from a human donor in a cohort sampled during active COVID-19.

In DNA, the CDR3 is TGTGCCAGTAGTGTTCAGGGCTCCTACGAGCAGTACTTC. It yields the protein CASSVQGSYEQYF. The genes are TRBV19 and TRBJ2-7, with D possibly matching TRBD1 (5 bases). V dropped 5 bases and J dropped 0 bases, with 8 bases sitting between them. The CDR3 has 13 amino acids. Per germline, CDR1 LNHDA and CDR2 SQIVND (reference sequence). The variable domain in full, with the rest retrieved from reference TRBV19 and TRBJ2-7, is DGGITQSPKYLFRKEGQNVTLSCEQNLNHDAMYWYRQDPGQGLRLIYYSQIVNDFQKGDIAEGYSVSREKKESFPLTVTSAQKNPTAFYLCASSVQGSYEQYFGPGTRLTVT.